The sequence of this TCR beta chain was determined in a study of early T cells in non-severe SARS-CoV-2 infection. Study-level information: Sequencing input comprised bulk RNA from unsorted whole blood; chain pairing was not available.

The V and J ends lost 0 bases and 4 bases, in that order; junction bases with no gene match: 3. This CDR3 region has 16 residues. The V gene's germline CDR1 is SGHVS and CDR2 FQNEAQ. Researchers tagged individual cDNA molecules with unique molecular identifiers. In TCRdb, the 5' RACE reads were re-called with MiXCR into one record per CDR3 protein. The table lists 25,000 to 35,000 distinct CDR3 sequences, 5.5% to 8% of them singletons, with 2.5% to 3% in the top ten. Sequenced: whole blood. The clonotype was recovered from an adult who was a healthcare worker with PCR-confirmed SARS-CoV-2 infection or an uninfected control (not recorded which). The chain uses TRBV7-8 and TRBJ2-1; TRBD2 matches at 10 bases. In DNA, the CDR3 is TGTGCCAGCAGCTTAGCTACTAGCGGGATATACAATGAGCAGTTCTTC. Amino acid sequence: CASSLATSGIYNEQFF.